The clone carrying this T cell receptor (beta chain) was detected a few times. Enrolment of Seattle patients took place during active infection, and they were followed longitudinally. Germline CDR1 reads ENHRY; CDR2 reads SYGVKD. This CDR3 contains 14 residues. V gave up 3 bases and J gave up 14 bases; unmatched junction bases: 15. TCRdb keeps only in-frame clones here, not all; method: immunoSEQ multiplex PCR. Of 250,000 to 300,000 clones detected, roughly nine tenths appear once; the ten largest clones hold approximately 12%. The data derive from a study of blood T cell repertoires in COVID-19. The sequencing input was peripheral blood. This sequence joins TRBV10-3 and TRBJ1-2; 7 bases agree with TRBD1. The sequence was obtained from a woman in her thirties with COVID-19, enrolled during active disease. The CDR3 loop reads CAISEPAGTAPCTF. DNA for the CDR3: TGTGCCATCAGTGAACCGGCTGGGACAGCCCCCTGTACCTTC.